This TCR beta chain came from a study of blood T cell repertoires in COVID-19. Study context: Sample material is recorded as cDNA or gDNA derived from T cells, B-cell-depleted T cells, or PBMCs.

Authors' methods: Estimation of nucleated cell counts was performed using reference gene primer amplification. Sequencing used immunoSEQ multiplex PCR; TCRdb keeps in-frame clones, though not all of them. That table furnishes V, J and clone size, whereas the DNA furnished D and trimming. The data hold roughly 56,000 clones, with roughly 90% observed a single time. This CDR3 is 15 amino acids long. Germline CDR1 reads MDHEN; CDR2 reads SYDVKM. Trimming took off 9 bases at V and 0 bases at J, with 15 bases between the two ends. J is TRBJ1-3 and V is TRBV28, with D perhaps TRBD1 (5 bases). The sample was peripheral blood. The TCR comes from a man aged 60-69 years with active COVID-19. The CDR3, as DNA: TGTGCCAGTTACGCGGGGCAGTCCTCTGGAAACACCATATATTTT. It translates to CASYAGQSSGNTIYF. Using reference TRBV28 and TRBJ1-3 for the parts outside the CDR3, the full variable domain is DVKVTQSSRYLVKRTGEKVFLECVQDMDHENMFWYRQDPGLGLRLIYFSYDVKMKEKGDIPEGYSVSREKKERFSLILESASTNQTSMYLCASYAGQSSGNTIYFGEGSWLTVV.